The TCR beta chain described here comes from a study of OX40 agonist ivuxolimab in advanced cancers. General study findings and limits: CD8+ T cells showed, on average, more clonal expansion than CD4+ cells.

Individuals having autoimmune disease history or systemic immunosuppression were not enrolled. Blood got drawn at baseline, again on cycle 4 day 1, and then on cycle 7 day 1. This table comes from immunoSEQ multiplex PCR, and its TCRdb copy is limited to in-frame clones, with some not included. The table lists about 120,000 clones, 80% to 90% of them singletons. This CDR3 spans 15 amino acids. The germline CDR1 and CDR2 sequences are WNHNN and SYGVQD (reference sequence). V lost 7 bases to trimming and J lost 5 bases, with 18 bases between them. About this clone: The antigen is not known.

The receptor was derived from an adult with an advanced solid tumor such as melanoma, head and neck, liver or kidney cancer. The source was CD4+ or CD8+ T cells sorted from blood, collected in a trial of the OX40 agonist ivuxolimab. The V gene is TRBV10-1, the J gene TRBJ2-1; the D is unclear. The CDR3 nucleotides read TGCGCCAGCACCCCGGGCCCAATGAGGAACAATGAGCAGTTCTTC. Translation gives CASTPGPMRNNEQFF.